A single sample is the source of the 25 T cell receptor beta chains below, sequenced in a study of T cell responses to AZD1222 COVID-19 vaccine (dated by TCRdb to about 2021). Receptors were amplified or captured by the immunoSEQ multiplex PCR assay. The clones in this table, taken by TCRdb from immuneACCESS, are in-frame only. Not every clone is retained; where verified, under half of the shortfall comes from an unresolved V gene, and the cause of the rest is unknown. Counted in this sample were more than 150,000 clones; 90% of them appeared once. In total, the top ten clones hold around 1.5% of the sample. The sample's time point label, in plain terms: baseline before first vaccination. The sequences come from peripheral blood, collected on day 0 of AZD1222 vaccination. The receptors shown here come from an adult in good health.

The sample holds one count of this clone. J is TRBJ2-1 and V is TRBV11-2, with D maybe TRBD2 (7 bases). This CDR3 is built from 15 residues. Per germline, CDR1 SGHAT and CDR2 FQNNGV. V lost 5 bases and J lost 9, with 20 bases in between. CDR3 nucleotides: TGTGCCAGCAGCCCAAGCAAGGGGGGGCCCAGTGAGCAGTTCTTC. Translating it yields CASSPSKGGPSEQFF. Filled out from reference TRBV11-2 and TRBJ2-1, the complete variable domain reads EAGVAQSPRYKIIEKRQSVAFWCNPISGHATLYWYQQILGQGPKLLIQFQNNGVVDDSQLPKDRFSAERLKGVDSTLKIQPAKLEDSAVYLCASSPSKGGPSEQFFGPGTRLTVL.

This CDR3 is CASSNRDRFYEQYF. The CDR3 DNA is TGTGCCAGCAGCAACCGGGACAGGTTCTACGAGCAGTACTTC. This chain links TRBV7-9 with TRBJ2-7; 8 bases align to TRBD1. V was pared by 5 bases and J by 3 bases, with 6 bases of the junction left unmatched. Germline CDR1 SEHNR, CDR2 FQNEAQ (reference sequence). This CDR3 spans 14 amino acids. The variable domain in full, with the rest retrieved from reference TRBV7-9 and TRBJ2-7, is DTGVSQNPRHKITKRGQNVTFRCDPISEHNRLYWYRQTLGQGPEFLTYFQNEAQLEKSRLLSDRFSAERPKGSFSTLEIQRTEQGDSAMYLCASSNRDRFYEQYFGPGTRLTVT.

To note about this clone: This sample includes further DNA sequences coding for the same CDR3. The chain employs TRBV18 and TRBJ1-1, with D uncertain. The germline V and J ends were trimmed by 1 base and 3 bases, with 12 bases remaining between them. The CDR3 runs 15 residues. In germline, CDR1 is KGHSH, CDR2 LQKENI. Here the CDR3 DNA reads TGTGCCAGCTCACCACGGACGGGCGGGGACACTGAAGCTTTCTTT. This sequence encodes CASSPRTGGDTEAFF. Looking up the rest from reference TRBV18 and TRBJ1-1 gives the full variable domain: NAGVMQNPRHLVRRRGQEARLRCSPMKGHSHVYWYRQLPEEGLKFMVYLQKENIIDESGMPKERFSAEFPKEGPSILRIQQVVRGDSAAYFCASSPRTGGDTEAFFGQGTRLTVV.

V and J are TRBV7-3 and TRBJ2-5; a possible D gene is TRBD2 (5 bases). CDR1 is SGHTA and CDR2 is FQGTGA in the germline V gene. V lost 1 base and J 0 bases, leaving 12 bases between the germline ends. The length of the CDR3 is 16 residues. CDR3 sequence: CASSLNPRGNQETQYF. The CDR3, as DNA: TGTGCCAGCAGCTTAAATCCTCGGGGAAACCAAGAGACCCAGTACTTC.

The chain recombines TRBV28 with TRBJ2-2; D is possibly TRBD1 (5 bases). The CDR3 is 16 amino acids. With 6 bases removed from V and 0 bases from J, the gap between germline ends came to 14 bases. Looked up from germline, CDR1 is MDHEN and CDR2 is SYDVKM. DNA for the CDR3: TGTGCCAGCAGCCCATTGGCAGGGACGAACACCGGGGAGCTGTTTTTT. Its protein is CASSPLAGTNTGELFF.

The chain links TRBV19 to TRBJ2-3; possibly TRBD2 for D (6 bases). From germline, CDR1 is LNHDA and CDR2 SQIVND (reference sequence). Trimming cost V 6 bases and J 2 bases, with 15 bases left between them. The CDR3 spans 15 residues. The CDR3 reads CASRDPGGATDTQYF. The CDR3 nucleotides read TGTGCCAGTAGGGACCCCGGGGGAGCCACAGATACGCAGTATTTT.

The chain joins TRBV18 to TRBJ2-3, with TRBD2 as a possible D gene (5 bases). Between the trimmed V and J ends, which lost 6 bases and 2 bases, there was a span of 15 bases. The CDR3 sequence is 15 residues long. Germline V lookup: CDR1 KGHSH, CDR2 LQKENI. CDR3 nucleotide sequence: TGTGCCAGCTCGCGAACGGTAGCGCACACAGATACGCAGTATTTT. Amino acids: CASSRTVAHTDTQYF.

J is TRBJ2-3 and V is TRBV2; D ambiguous. The germline CDR1 and CDR2 sequences are SNHLY and FYNNEI. The CDR3 runs 13 residues. V was trimmed by 6 bases and J by 1 base, leaving 8 bases between them. CDR3 region: CASRGPGTDTQYF. CDR3 DNA sequence: TGTGCCAGCAGAGGACCCGGCACAGATACGCAGTATTTT.

The chain recombines TRBV9 with TRBJ1-2; no reliable D call. The CDR3 covers 12 residues. CDR1 SGDLS and CDR2 YYNGEE come from the germline V gene. Trimming took off 0 bases at V and 8 bases at J, with 8 bases between the two ends. CDR3 coding DNA: TGTGCCAGCAGCGTAGGGGAGTGGGGCTACACCTTC. Amino acid sequence: CASSVGEWGYTF.

V is TRBV6-1 and J is TRBJ2-7; D gene unclear. V gave up 11 bases and J gave up 0 bases, with 11 bases separating them. The germline CDR1 and CDR2 sequences are MNHNS and SASEGT. This CDR3 has 12 amino acids. CDR3 coding DNA: TGTGCCGGCGGTGAGCCCTCCTACGAGCAGTACTTC. This gives the protein CAGGEPSYEQYF.

This sequence joins TRBV28 and TRBJ2-1, with D unclear. V dropped 4 bases and J dropped 5 bases, with 15 bases sitting between them. CDR3 size: 15 residues. Germline V CDR1 and CDR2: MDHEN, SYDVKM. The CDR3 loop reads CASSSLYQRDNEQFF. The CDR3 DNA reads as TGTGCCAGCAGTTCACTTTACCAGAGAGACAATGAGCAGTTCTTC.

The chain recombines TRBV28 with TRBJ2-1, with no clear D. The CDR3 totals 13 residues. Germline-derived CDR1 and CDR2 are MDHEN and SYDVKM. Trimming shortened V by 2 bases and J by 7 bases, and 9 bases separated the two germline ends. The CDR3 coding sequence is TGTGCCAGCAGTTTAATTGTCCAGAATGAGCAGTTCTTC. Encoded protein: CASSLIVQNEQFF.

The rearrangement joins TRBV23-1 to TRBJ1-3; 8 bases fit TRBD1. TRBV23-1 counts as an open reading frame of uncertain function. V shed 3 bases, J shed 3 bases, and the junction held 22 bases outside the gene matches. The CDR3 is 21 amino acids. In DNA form, the CDR3 reads TGCGCCAGCAGTCAGCCCTACAATCTCTTTTCGACAGGGGCGAATGGAAACACCATATATTTT. This translates into CASSQPYNLFSTGANGNTIYF.

V usage is TRBV23-1 and J usage is TRBJ2-7; the D is unclear. TRBV23-1 is treated as an ORF (open reading frame) with a function not yet certain. The V end lost 6 bases, the J end lost 5 bases, and 8 bases lay between the germline ends. The CDR3 runs 11 residues. The CDR3 reads CASRGRNEQYF. CDR3 nucleotides: TGCGCCAGCAGGGGCAGGAACGAGCAGTACTTC.

The gene calls are TRBV7-3 and TRBJ2-5; D is possibly TRBD1 or TRBD2 (6 bases each). The CDR3 spans 18 residues. Trimming took off 5 bases at V and 4 bases at J, with 26 bases between the two ends. Germline CDR1 is SGHTA and CDR2 is FQGTGA. This CDR3 reads CASSPGAEWGALRETQYF. The CDR3, as DNA: TGTGCCAGCAGCCCTGGGGCAGAATGGGGGGCCCTTAGAGAGACCCAGTACTTC.

The chain recombines TRBV4-1 with TRBJ2-2; D possibly corresponds to TRBD2 (5 bases). The V end was cut by 1 base, the J end by 4 bases, with 16 bases between. CDR1 and CDR2 from the germline V gene are MGHRA and YSYEKL. The CDR3 loop spans 17 amino acids. Here the CDR3 reads CASSQGRWFGSTGELFF. CDR3 nucleotide sequence: TGCGCCAGCAGCCAAGGGCGCTGGTTTGGGAGCACCGGGGAGCTGTTTTTT.

This sequence joins TRBV3-1 (or the pseudogene TRBV3-2) and TRBJ1-1; D call uncertain. The V gene lost 1 base and the J gene lost 0 bases, with 9 bases spanning the gap. Germline V lookup: CDR1 LGHDT, CDR2 YNNKEL (reference sequence). The CDR3 consists of 15 residues. The CDR3 reads CASSQGYAMNTEAFF. The DNA of the CDR3 is TGTGCCAGCAGCCAAGGTTACGCTATGAACACTGAAGCTTTCTTT.

The chain has TRBV5-4 and TRBJ2-2, with D possibly TRBD2 on 7 matching bases. Germline V lookup: CDR1 SGHNT, CDR2 YYREEE (reference sequence). The CDR3 runs 15 residues. The ends were cut back, 6 bases at V and 4 bases at J, with 16 bases in the middle. CDR3 sequence (DNA): TGTGCCAGCACCCGGGGGGCGACTATCACCGGGGAGCTGTTTTTT. Amino acid sequence: CASTRGATITGELFF.

This chain links TRBV19 with TRBJ1-6; D is perhaps TRBD1 (5 bases). Per the germline V gene, CDR1 is LNHDA and CDR2 is SQIVND (reference sequence). This CDR3 region has 14 residues. Trimming took off 3 bases at V and 6 bases at J, with 9 bases between the two ends. CDR3 sequence (DNA): TGTGCCAGTAGTATGGGACGGGCTAATTCACCCCTCCACTTT. Translation: CASSMGRANSPLHF.

This clone was seen a single time. One end of the junction fails to match germline, which may point to a read error. The chain uses TRBV7-7 and TRBJ2-2; no reliable D call. CDR1 and CDR2 from the germline V gene are SSHAT and FNYEAQ (reference sequence). This CDR3 contains 13 residues. The CDR3 region has the DNA TGTGCTAGCAGCTCCCAAACCACCGGGGAGCTGTTTTTT. This translates into CASSSQTTGELFF.

DNA of the CDR3: TGCGCCAGCAGCCAGGTAGCGGGGGGGAGAACAGATACGCAGTATTTT. It translates to CASSQVAGGRTDTQYF. This sequence joins TRBV4-1 and TRBJ2-3; 11 bases agree with TRBD2. The V gene end was trimmed by 3 bases and the J gene end by 3 bases; junction bases not matched to a gene: 5. The CDR3 spans 16 residues. Germline V lookup: CDR1 MGHRA, CDR2 YSYEKL.

This clone was picked up one time. The CDR3 region has the DNA TGTGCCACCAGCAGAGAGGGGCCAAGGGCAGATACGCAGTATTTT. This gives the protein CATSREGPRADTQYF. This rearrangement joins TRBV15 to TRBJ2-3; D perhaps matches TRBD1 (5 bases). The CDR3 contains 15 residues. Trimming removed 0 bases at V and 4 bases at J, with 11 bases between. Germline loops: CDR1 LNHNV, CDR2 YYDKDF (reference sequence).

The V call is TRBV28, the J call TRBJ2-1; TRBD2 might be the D (7 bases). Germline V gene lookup returns CDR1 MDHEN and CDR2 SYDVKM. V was shortened by 3 bases and J by 5 bases, with 11 bases between the two germline ends. The CDR3 length is 14 residues. The CDR3 region has the DNA TGTGCCAGCAGTTTCGGGGGGCCCCACAATGAGCAGTTCTTC. This sequence encodes CASSFGGPHNEQFF.

This clone was picked up a small number of times. The chain links TRBV7-2 to TRBJ2-3, with D tentatively TRBD2 (7 bases). The germline gives CDR1 SGHTA, CDR2 FQGNSA. This CDR3 spans 14 amino acids. V gave up 1 base and J gave up 4 bases, with 9 bases separating them. CDR3 sequence (DNA): TGTGCCAGCAGCTTAGGGGGGGGCCCAGATACGCAGTATTTT. It codes for CASSLGGGPDTQYF.

This clone has at least ten counts. The gene calls are TRBV1 and TRBJ2-2. TRBV1 is a documented pseudogene. The CDR3 runs to 20 residues. The CDR3 DNA sequence: TGCACCAGCAGCCAGGTTCAAAGGTTACGGGGCCCCGCGAACACCGGGGAGCTGTTTTTT. This codes for CTSSQVQRLRGPANTGELFF.